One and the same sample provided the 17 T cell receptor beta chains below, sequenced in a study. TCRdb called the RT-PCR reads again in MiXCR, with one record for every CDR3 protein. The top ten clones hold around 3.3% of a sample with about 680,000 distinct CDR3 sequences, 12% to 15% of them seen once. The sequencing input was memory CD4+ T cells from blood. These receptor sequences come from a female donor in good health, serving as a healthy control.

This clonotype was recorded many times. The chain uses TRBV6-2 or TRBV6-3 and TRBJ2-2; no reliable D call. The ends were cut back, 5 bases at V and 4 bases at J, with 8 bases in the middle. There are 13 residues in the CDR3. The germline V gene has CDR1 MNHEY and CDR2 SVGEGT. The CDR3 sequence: CASSPQTTGELFF. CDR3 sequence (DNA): TGTGCCAGCAGTCCGCAGACCACCGGGGAGCTGTTTTTT.

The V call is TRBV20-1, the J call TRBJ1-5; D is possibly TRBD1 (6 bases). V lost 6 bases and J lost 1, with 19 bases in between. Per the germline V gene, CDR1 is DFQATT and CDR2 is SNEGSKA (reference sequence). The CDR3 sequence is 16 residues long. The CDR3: CSAKGGGAWSNQPQHF. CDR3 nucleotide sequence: TGCAGTGCAAAAGGGGGGGGGGCTTGGAGCAATCAGCCCCAGCATTTT.

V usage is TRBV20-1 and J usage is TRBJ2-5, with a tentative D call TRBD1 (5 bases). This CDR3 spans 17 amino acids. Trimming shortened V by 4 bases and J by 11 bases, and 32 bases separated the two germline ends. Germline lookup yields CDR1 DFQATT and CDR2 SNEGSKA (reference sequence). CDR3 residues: CSAKVPQGVSLYNEQYF. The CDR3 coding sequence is TGCAGTGCTAAGGTCCCCCAGGGTGTTTCGCTCTACAATGAGCAGTACTTC.

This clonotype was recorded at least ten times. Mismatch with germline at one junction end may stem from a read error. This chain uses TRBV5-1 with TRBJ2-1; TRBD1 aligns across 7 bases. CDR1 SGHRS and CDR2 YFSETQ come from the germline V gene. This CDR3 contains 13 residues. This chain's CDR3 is CASSLGTDNEQFF. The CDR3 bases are TGTGCCAGCAGCTTAGGGACAGACAATGAGCAGTTCTTC.

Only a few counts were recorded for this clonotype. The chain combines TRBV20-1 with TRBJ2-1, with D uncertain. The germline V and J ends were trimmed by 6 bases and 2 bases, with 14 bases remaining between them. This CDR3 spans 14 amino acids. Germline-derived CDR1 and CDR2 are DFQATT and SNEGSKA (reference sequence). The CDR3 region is CSARTALAYNEQFF. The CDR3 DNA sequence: TGCAGTGCACGGACGGCTCTAGCCTACAATGAGCAGTTCTTC.

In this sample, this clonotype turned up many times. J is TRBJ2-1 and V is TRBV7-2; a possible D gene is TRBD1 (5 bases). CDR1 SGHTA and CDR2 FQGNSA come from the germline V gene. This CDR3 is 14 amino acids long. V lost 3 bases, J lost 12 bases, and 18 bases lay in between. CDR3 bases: TGTGCCAGCAGCTTGGACCAGGACACCAAGTCGCAGTTCTTC. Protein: CASSLDQDTKSQFF. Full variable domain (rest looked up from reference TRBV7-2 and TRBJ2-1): GAGVSQSPSNKVTEKGKDVELRCDPISGHTALYWYRQSLGQGLEFLIYFQGNSAPDKSGLPSDRFSAERTGGSVSTLTIQRTQQEDSAVYLCASSLDQDTKSQFFGPGTRLTVL.

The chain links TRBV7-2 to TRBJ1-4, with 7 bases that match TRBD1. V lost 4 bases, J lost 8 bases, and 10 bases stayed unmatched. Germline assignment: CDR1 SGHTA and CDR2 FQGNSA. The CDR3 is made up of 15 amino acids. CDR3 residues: CASSSTARTGEKLFF. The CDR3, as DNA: TGTGCCAGCAGCTCCACGGCCCGGACAGGCGAAAAACTGTTTTTT.

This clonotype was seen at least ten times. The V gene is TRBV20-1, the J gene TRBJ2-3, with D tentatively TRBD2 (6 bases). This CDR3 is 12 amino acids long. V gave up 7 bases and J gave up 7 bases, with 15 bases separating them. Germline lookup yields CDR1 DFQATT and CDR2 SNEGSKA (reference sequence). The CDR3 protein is CSGPGLGYTQYF. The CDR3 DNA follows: TGCAGTGGACCGGGACTCGGTTATACGCAGTATTTT.

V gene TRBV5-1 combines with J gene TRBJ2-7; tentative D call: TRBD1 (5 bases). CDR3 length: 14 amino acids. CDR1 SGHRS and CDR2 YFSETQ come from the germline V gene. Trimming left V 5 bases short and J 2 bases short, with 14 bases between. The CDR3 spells CASRKVTEAYEQYF. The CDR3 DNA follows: TGCGCCAGCAGAAAGGTGACAGAAGCCTACGAGCAGTACTTC.

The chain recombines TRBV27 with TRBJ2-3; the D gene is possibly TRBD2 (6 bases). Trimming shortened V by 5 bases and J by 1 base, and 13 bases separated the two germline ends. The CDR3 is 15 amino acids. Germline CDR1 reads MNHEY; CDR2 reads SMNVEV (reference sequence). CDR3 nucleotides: TGTGCCAGCAGTCGAGCGGGTATAGGCACAGATACGCAGTATTTT. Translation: CASSRAGIGTDTQYF.

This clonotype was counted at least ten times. CDR3 loop: CASSQVQGPKNNSPLHF. The DNA of the CDR3 is TGTGCCAGCAGCCAAGTACAGGGCCCCAAGAATAATTCACCCCTCCACTTT. The V call is TRBV4-2, the J call TRBJ1-6, with a tentative D call TRBD1 (6 bases). V dropped 1 base and J dropped 5 bases, with 15 bases sitting between them. Germline CDR1 LGHNA, CDR2 YNFKEQ. The CDR3 runs to 17 residues.

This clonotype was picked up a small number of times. In nucleotides, the CDR3 is TGTGCCAGCAGTTCCGTCAACCTTGGATATGGCTACACCTTC. Translating gives CASSSVNLGYGYTF. The rearrangement joins TRBV27 to TRBJ1-2; D gene ambiguous. The length of the CDR3 is 14 residues. In germline, CDR1 is MNHEY, CDR2 SMNVEV (reference sequence). The V gene lost 4 bases and the J gene lost 5 bases, with 14 bases spanning the gap.

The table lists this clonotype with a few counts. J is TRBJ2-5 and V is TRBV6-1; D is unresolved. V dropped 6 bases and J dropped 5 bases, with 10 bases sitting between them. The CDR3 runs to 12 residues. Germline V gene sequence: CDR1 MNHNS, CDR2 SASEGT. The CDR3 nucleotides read TGTGCCAGCAGGGTCAATGGGGAGACCCAGTACTTC. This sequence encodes CASRVNGETQYF.

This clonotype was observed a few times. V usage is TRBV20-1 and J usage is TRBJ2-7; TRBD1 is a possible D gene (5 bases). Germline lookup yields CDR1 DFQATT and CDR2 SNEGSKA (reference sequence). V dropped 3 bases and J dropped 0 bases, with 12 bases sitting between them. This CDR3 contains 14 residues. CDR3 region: CSASRQGYSYEQYF. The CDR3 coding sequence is TGCAGTGCTAGCCGGCAGGGATACTCCTACGAGCAGTACTTC.

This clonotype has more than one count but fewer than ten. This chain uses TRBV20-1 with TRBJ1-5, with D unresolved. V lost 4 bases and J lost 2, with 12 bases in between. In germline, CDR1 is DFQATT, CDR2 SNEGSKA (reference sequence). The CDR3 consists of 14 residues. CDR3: CSATEGRGNQPQHF. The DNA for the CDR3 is TGCAGTGCTACGGAGGGAAGGGGCAATCAGCCCCAGCATTTT.

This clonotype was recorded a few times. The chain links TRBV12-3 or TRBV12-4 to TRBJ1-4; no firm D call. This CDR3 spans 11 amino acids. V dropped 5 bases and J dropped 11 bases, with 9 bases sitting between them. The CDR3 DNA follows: TGTGCCAGCAGTCGTCAACTGAAACTGTTTTTT. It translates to CASSRQLKLFF.

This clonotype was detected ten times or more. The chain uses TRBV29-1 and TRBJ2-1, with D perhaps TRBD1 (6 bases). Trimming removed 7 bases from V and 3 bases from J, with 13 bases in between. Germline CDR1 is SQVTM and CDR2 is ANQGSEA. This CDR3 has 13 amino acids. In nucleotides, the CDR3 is TGCAGCGGCGGACAGACAAACTACAATGAGCAGTTCTTC. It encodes CSGGQTNYNEQFF.